This T cell receptor beta chain was identified in a study of cytomegalovirus exposure and HLA in healthy donors. In the study overall: In a previous analysis, some 120 million unique TCR beta sequences were found from some 200 million T cells. Study conclusions and caveats: Accounts indicate the classifier identified cytomegalovirus status with strong specificity and sensitivity. It has been reported that TCR beta sequences accurately predicted the HLA-A and HLA-B alleles of most subjects.

J lost 2 bases, V lost 4 bases, and 3 bases had no gene match. This CDR3 has 16 amino acids. CDR1 MGHRA and CDR2 YSYEKL come from the germline V gene. PCR was performed using 60 Vbeta and 13 Jbeta primers. The data were produced by immunoSEQ multiplex PCR, yet TCRdb's version contains in-frame clones alone and is incomplete. The repertoire has around 150,000 clones, more than 70% of them found once; the top ten carry around 2.5%. About this clone: The antigen remains unidentified.

The sequence came from a man in his forties or fifties in good health and CMV-seronegative. The chain combines TRBV4-1 with TRBJ2-6; 9 bases agree with TRBD2. The material sequenced was PBMCs. The CDR3 region is CASSPSGAPGANVLTF. The CDR3 DNA follows: TGCGCCAGCAGCCCTAGCGGGGCACCTGGGGCCAACGTCCTGACTTTC.